Ten or more counts support the clone carrying this T cell receptor beta chain. Three rounds of nested PCR, following a modified ARM-PCR protocol, produced the TCRbeta library. Each CDR3 protein is one row after TCRdb ran MiXCR on the multiplex PCR reads. The profile shows 70,000 to 90,000 distinct CDR3 sequences, about three quarters of them singletons. This record belongs to a study of tumor and adjacent non-tumor tissue in lung cancer. In germline, CDR1 is DFQATT, CDR2 SNEGSKA (reference sequence). The CDR3 sequence is 15 residues long. Trimming pared 0 bases from V and 1 base from J, leaving 12 bases between. No cell sorting was done before RNA was extracted from the tissue.

The rearrangement links TRBV20-1 to TRBJ1-1; no clear D gene. Sequencing was carried out using lung tumor tissue. The clonotype originates from a woman aged 50 to 65 with non-small cell lung cancer. Written as DNA, the CDR3 is TGCAGTGCTAGAGATTTTAGGAAGGGGAACACTGAAGCTTTCTTT. It codes for CSARDFRKGNTEAFF.